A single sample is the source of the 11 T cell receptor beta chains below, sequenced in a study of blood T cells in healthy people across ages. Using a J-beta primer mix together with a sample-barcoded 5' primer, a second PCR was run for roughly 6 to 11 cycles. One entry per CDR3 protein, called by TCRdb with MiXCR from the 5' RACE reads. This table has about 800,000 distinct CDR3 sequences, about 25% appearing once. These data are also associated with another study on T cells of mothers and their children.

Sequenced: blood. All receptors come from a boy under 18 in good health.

CDR3 amino acids: CASSVGESPGTEAFF. CDR3 nucleotide sequence: TGTGCCAGCAGCGTAGGAGAGTCCCCGGGCACTGAAGCTTTCTTT. The chain carries TRBV9 and TRBJ1-1, with D unresolved. Trimming left V 0 bases short and J 4 bases short, with 13 bases between. The length of the CDR3 is 15 residues. Per the germline V gene, CDR1 is SGDLS and CDR2 is YYNGEE.

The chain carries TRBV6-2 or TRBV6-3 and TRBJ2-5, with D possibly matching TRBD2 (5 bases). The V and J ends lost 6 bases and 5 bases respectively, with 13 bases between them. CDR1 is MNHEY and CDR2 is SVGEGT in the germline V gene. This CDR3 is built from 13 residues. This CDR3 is CASRGGSYETQYF. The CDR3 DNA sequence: TGTGCCAGCAGGGGTGGGAGTTACGAGACCCAGTACTTC.

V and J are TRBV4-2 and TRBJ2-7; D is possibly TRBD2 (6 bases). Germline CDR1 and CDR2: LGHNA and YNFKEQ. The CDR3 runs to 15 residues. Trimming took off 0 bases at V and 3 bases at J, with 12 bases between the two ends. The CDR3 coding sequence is TGTGCCAGCAGCCAAGATGAGGGTAGCGGCTACGAGCAGTACTTC. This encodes CASSQDEGSGYEQYF.

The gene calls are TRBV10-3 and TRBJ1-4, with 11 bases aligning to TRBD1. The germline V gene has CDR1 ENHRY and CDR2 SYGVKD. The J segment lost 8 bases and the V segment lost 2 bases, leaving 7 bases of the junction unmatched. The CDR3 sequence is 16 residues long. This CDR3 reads CAISEGTGGIGEKLFF. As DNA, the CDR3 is TGTGCCATCAGTGAGGGGACAGGGGGGATCGGCGAAAAACTGTTTTTT.

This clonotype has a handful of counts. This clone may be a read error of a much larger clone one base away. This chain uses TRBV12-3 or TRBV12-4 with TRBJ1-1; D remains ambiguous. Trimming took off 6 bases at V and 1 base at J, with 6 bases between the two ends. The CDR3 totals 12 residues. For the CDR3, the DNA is TGTGCCAGCAGCCGCCCGAACACTGAAGCTTTCTTT. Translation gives CASSRPNTEAFF.

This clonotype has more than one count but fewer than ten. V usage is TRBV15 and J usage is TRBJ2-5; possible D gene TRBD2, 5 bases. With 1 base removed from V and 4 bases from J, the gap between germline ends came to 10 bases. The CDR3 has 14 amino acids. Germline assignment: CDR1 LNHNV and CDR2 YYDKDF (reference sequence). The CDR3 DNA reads TGTGCCACCAGCAGAGCGCGCGGAGGAGAGACCCAGTACTTC. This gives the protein CATSRARGGETQYF.

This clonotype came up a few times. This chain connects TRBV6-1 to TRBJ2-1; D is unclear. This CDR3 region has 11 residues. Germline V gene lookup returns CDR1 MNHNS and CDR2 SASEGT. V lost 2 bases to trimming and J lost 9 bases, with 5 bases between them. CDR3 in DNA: TGTGCCAGCAGTGAAAAGGGTGAGCAGTTCTTC. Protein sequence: CASSEKGEQFF.

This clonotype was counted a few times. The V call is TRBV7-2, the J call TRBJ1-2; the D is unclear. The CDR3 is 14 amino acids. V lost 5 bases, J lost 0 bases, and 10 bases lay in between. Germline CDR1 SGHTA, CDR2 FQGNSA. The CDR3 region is CASSPQTSNYGYTF. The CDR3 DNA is TGTGCCAGCAGCCCCCAAACCTCTAACTATGGCTACACCTTC.

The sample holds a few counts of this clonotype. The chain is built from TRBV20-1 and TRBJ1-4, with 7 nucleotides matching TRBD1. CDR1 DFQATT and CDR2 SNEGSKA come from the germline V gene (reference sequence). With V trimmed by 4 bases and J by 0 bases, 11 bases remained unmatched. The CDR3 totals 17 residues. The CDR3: CSATQGVVPPTNEKLFF. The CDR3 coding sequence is TGCAGTGCTACCCAGGGGGTGGTGCCCCCAACTAATGAAAAACTGTTTTTT.

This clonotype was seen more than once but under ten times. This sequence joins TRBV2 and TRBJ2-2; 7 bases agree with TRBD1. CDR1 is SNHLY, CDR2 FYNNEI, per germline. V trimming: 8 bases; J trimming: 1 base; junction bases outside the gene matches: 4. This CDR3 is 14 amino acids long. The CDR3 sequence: CASYGDRNTGELFF. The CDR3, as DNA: TGTGCCAGCTACGGGGACAGGAACACCGGGGAGCTGTTTTTT.

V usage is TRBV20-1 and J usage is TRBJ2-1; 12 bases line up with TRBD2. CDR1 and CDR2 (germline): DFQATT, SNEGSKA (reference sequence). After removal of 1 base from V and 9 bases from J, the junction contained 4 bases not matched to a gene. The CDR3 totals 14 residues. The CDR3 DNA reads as TGCAGTGCTAGAGTGACTAGCGGGAGAGCTGAGCAGTTCTTC. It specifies CSARVTSGRAEQFF.